This entry is about one T cell receptor (beta chain). Its antigen is undetermined. Assay: immunoSEQ multiplex PCR; the TCRdb copy retains only in-frame clones and omits some. The table shows about 150,000 clones, with around 91% occurring only once. Germline CDR1 reads KGHSH; CDR2 reads LQKENI. Trimming took off 4 bases at V and 3 bases at J, with 11 bases between the two ends. The CDR3 length is 14 residues. This specimen belongs to a study of T cell responses to AZD1222 COVID-19 vaccine. Across the whole study: Whether given at about 4 or about 12 weeks, second doses were pooled. Findings and limits, study-wide: At baseline, just six AZD1222 recipients tested seropositive. Repertoire sampling was restricted to post-peak T cell response timepoints. Targets within unmutated variant regions were reportedly found for nearly half of spike-specific TCRs.

The sequence derives from an adult in good health. The sample consisted of peripheral blood, taken on day 0 of AZD1222 vaccination. The chain uses TRBV18 and TRBJ2-3; D may correspond to TRBD1 or TRBD2 (6 bases each). The CDR3 protein is CASSRGAPTDTQYF. CDR3 DNA sequence: TGTGCCAGCTCACGGGGGGCGCCTACAGATACGCAGTATTTT.